A single T cell receptor beta chain is shown here with its context. The sample is drawn from a study of blood T cell repertoires in COVID-19. In the study overall: The samples span acute and convalescent COVID-19 from the United States, Italy and Spain.

Trimming at V came to 7 bases and at J to 3 bases, leaving 7 bases not matched to a gene. This CDR3 is 15 amino acids long. Germline V gene sequence: CDR1 MNHEY, CDR2 SMNVEV (reference sequence). Study processing details: Estimates of nucleated cell counts were drawn from the amplification of reference gene primers. Measured with immunoSEQ multiplex PCR; TCRdb has only the in-frame clones, and not every one. Clonal size and the V and J genes are those of that table, whereas D and trimming came from the DNA. The sample carries roughly 130,000 clones, about four fifths recorded once. This clonotype was obtained from a woman between 50 and 59 years old with acute or convalescent COVID-19. Sequenced: peripheral blood. V usage is TRBV27 and J usage is TRBJ2-2; 8 bases align to TRBD1. The chain's CDR3 is CASKKDRDYTGELFF. CDR3 DNA sequence: TGTGCCAGCAAAAAGGACAGGGATTACACCGGGGAGCTGTTTTTT.